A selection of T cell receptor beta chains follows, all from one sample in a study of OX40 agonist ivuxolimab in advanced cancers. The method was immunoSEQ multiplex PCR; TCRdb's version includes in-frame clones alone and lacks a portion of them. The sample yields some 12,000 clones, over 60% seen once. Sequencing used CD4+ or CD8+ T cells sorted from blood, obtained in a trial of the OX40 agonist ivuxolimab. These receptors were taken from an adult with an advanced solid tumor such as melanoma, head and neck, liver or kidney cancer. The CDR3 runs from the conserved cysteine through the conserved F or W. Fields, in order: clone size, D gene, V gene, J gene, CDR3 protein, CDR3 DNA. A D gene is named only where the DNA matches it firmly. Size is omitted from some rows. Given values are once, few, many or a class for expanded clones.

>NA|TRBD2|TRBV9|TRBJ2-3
CASSSGTPQGTQYF
TGTGCCAGCAGTAGCGGGACCCCGCAGGGTACGCAGTATTTT
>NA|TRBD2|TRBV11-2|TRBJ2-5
CASSSTHGGAETQYF
TGTGCCAGCAGCTCGACACACGGGGGGGCGGAGACCCAGTACTTC
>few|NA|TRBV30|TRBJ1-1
CAWRDENTEAFF
TGTGCCTGGAGGGACGAAAACACTGAAGCTTTCTTT
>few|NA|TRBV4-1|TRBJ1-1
CASSQEHVFF
TGCGCCAGCAGCCAAGAACATGTTTTCTTT
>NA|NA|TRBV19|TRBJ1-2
CASSPPPGEHAFSGYTF
TGTGCCAGTAGTCCTCCCCCGGGGGAACACGCCTTCTCGGGCTACACCTTC
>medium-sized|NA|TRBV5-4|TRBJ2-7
CASSLVGGSGEQYF
TGTGCCAGCAGCTTGGTAGGAGGGTCGGGGGAGCAGTACTTC
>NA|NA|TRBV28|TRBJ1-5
CASSGTGTGNQPQHF
TGTGCCAGCAGCGGAACAGGGACGGGCAATCAGCCCCAGCATTTT
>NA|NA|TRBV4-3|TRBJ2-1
CASSQDGADYNEQFF
TGCGCCAGCAGCCAAGATGGAGCAGACTACAATGAGCAGTTCTTC
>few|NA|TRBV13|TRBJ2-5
CASSLGTAQETQYF
TGTGCCAGCAGCTTAGGGACAGCGCAAGAGACCCAGTACTTC
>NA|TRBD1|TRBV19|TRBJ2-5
CASSTIRGHEETQYF
TGTGCCAGTAGTACCATCAGGGGGCATGAGGAGACCCAGTACTTC
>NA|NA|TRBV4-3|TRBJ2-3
CASSQVQGSTDTQYF
TGCGCCAGCAGCCAAGTCCAGGGGTCCACAGATACGCAGTATTTT
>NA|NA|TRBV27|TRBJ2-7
CASSLRVTDEQYF
TGTGCCAGCAGTTTAAGGGTTACCGACGAGCAGTACTTC
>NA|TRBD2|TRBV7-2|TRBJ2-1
CASSLAPRGALANNEQFF
TGTGCCAGCAGCTTAGCTCCGCGGGGGGCCCTTGCCAACAATGAGCAGTTCTTC
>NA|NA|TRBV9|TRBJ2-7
CASSVGSGGAYEQYF
TGTGCCAGCAGCGTAGGGTCAGGTGGAGCCTACGAGCAGTACTTC
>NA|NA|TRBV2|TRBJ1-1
CASSGLTEAFF
TGTGCCAGCAGCGGACTAACTGAAGCTTTCTTT
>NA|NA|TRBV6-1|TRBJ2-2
CASSVIANTGELFF
TGTGCCAGCAGTGTGATAGCGAACACCGGGGAGCTGTTTTTT
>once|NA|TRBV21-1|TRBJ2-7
CASSNPLTGQGSYEQYF
TGTGCCAGCAGCAACCCCCTTACGGGACAGGGATCCTACGAGCAGTACTTC
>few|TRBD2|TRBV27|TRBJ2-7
CASSPGLAGIYEQYF
TGTGCCAGCAGTCCCGGACTAGCGGGGATCTACGAGCAGTACTTC
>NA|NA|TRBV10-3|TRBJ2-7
CAISERGTFYEQYF
TGTGCCATCAGTGAGAGGGGGACGTTCTACGAGCAGTACTTC
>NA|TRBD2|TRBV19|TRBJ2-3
CATTPSGRMEDTQYF
TGTGCCACAACACCTAGCGGGCGAATGGAGGATACGCAGTATTTT
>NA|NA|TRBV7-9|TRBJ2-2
CASSLERRTGELFF
TGTGCCAGCAGCTTAGAGAGGAGGACCGGGGAGCTGTTTTTT
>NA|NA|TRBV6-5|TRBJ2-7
CASTLGPGYEQYF
TGTGCCAGCACCCTGGGACCGGGCTACGAGCAGTACTTC
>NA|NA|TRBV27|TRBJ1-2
CASGNQGSYGYTF
TGTGCCAGTGGAAACCAGGGGAGCTATGGCTACACCTTC
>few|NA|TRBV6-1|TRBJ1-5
CASSVGRSSNQPQHF
TGTGCCAGCAGTGTCGGGAGGTCGAGCAATCAGCCCCAGCATTTT